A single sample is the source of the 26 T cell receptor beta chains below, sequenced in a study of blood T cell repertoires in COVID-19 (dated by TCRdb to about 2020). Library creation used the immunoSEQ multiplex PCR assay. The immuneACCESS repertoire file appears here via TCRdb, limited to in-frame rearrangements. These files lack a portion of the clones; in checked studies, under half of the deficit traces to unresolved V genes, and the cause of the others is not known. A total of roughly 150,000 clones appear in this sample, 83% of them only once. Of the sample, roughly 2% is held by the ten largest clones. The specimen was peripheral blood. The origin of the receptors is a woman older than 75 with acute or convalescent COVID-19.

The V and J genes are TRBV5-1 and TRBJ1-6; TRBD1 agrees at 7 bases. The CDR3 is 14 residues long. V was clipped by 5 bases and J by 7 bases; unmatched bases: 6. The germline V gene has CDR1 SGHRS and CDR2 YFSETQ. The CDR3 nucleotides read TGCGCCAGCAGACCGGGACAGTTAAATTCACCCCTCCACTTT. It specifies CASRPGQLNSPLHF.

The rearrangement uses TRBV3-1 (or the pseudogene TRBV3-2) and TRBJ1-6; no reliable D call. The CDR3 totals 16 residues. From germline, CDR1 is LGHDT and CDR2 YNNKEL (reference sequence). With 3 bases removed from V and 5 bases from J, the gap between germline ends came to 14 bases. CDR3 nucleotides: TGTGCCAGCAGCCAGCGCGGGTCCCTACATAATTCACCCCTCCACTTT. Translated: CASSQRGSLHNSPLHF.

The CDR3 reads CASSISSAVTEAFF. The CDR3 DNA sequence: TGTGCCAGTAGTATCTCCTCGGCGGTCACTGAAGCTTTCTTT. The chain combines TRBV19 with TRBJ1-1; D remains unclear. V shed 3 bases and J shed 4 bases, with 12 bases lying between them. Germline V lookup: CDR1 LNHDA, CDR2 SQIVND (reference sequence). CDR3 length: 14 residues.

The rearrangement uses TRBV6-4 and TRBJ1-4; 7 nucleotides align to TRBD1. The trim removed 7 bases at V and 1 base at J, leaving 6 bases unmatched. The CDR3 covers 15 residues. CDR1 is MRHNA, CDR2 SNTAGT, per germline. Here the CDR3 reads CASTRGRRTNEKLFF. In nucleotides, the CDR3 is TGTGCCAGCACTAGGGGGCGACGAACTAATGAAAAACTGTTTTTT.

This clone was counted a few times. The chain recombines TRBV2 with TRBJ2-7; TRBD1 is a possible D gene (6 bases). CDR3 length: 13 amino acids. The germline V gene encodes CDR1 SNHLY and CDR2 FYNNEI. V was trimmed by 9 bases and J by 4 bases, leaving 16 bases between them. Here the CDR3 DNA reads TGTGCCAGTACAGGGATTAGGATGTACGAGCAGTACTTC. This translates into CASTGIRMYEQYF.

CDR3 sequence (DNA): TGTGCCAGCAGCCGGTCTGGGGCCAACGTCCTGACTTTC. It specifies CASSRSGANVLTF. The chain employs TRBV7-6 and TRBJ2-6, with D hard to call. The CDR3 totals 13 residues. CDR1 and CDR2 (germline): SGHVS, FNYEAQ. V was shortened by 5 bases and J by 1 base, with 3 bases between the two germline ends.

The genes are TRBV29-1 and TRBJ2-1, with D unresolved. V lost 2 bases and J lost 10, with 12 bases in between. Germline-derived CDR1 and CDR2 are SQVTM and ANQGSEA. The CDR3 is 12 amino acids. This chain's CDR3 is CSVEYSLREQFF. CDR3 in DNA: TGCAGCGTTGAATATTCGCTCAGAGAGCAGTTCTTC.

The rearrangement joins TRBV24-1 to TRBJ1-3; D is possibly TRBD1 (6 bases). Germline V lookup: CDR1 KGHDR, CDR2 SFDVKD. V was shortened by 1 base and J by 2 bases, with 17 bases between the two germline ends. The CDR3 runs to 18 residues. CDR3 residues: CATSDFPGGAKTGNTIYF. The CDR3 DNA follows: TGTGCCACCAGTGATTTTCCGGGGGGCGCGAAGACTGGAAACACCATATATTTT.

CDR3 sequence (DNA): TGTGCCACCAGCAGAGACCGGAACACTGAAGCTTTCTTT. Protein sequence: CATSRDRNTEAFF. This sequence joins TRBV15 and TRBJ1-1, with no clear D. The V and J ends lost 0 bases and 1 base respectively, with 3 bases between them. Germline V gene lookup returns CDR1 LNHNV and CDR2 YYDKDF (reference sequence). The CDR3 has 13 residues.

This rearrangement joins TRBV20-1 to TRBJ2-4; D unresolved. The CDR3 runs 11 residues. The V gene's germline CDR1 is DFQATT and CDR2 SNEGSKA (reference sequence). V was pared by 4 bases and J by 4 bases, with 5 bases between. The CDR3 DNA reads TGCAGTGCTAAAACTAAAAACATTCAGTACTTC. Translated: CSAKTKNIQYF.

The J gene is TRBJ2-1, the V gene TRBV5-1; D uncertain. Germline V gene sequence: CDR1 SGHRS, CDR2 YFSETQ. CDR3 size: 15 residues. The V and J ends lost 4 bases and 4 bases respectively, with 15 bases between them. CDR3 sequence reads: CASSTDSTSYNEQFF. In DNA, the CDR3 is TGCGCCAGCAGCACCGATAGCACGAGTTACAATGAGCAGTTCTTC.

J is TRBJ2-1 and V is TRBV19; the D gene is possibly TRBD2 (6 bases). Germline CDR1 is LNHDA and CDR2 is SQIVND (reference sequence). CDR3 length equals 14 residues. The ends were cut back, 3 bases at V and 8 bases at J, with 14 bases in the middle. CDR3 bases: TGTGCCAGTAGTATCGGGGGTGGCCAACATGAGCAGTTCTTC. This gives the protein CASSIGGGQHEQFF.

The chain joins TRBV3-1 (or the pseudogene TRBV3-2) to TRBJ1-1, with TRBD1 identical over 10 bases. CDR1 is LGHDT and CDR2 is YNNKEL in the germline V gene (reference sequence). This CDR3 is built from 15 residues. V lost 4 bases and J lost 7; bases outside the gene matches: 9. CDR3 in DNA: TGTGCCAGCAGCCGGCGGACAGGGGGGACGAGTGAAGCTTTCTTT. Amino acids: CASSRRTGGTSEAFF.

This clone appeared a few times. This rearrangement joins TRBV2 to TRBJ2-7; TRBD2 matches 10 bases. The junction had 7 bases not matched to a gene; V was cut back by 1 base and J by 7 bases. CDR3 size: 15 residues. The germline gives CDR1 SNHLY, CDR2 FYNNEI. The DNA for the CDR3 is TGTGCCAGCAGTGAAGGCCAGCGGGAGGGTGCGGAGCAGTACTTC. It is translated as CASSEGQREGAEQYF.

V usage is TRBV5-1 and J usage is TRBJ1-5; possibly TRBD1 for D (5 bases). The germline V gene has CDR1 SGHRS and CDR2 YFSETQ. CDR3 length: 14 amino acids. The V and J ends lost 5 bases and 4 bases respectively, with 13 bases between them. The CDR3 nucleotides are TGCGCCAGCAGTCGGGGGGACCTTAATCAGCCCCAGCATTTT. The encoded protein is CASSRGDLNQPQHF.

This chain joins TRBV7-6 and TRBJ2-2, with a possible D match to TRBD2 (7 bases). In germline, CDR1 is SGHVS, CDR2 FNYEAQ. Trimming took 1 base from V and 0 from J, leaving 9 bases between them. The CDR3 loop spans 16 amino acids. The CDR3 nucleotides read TGTGCCAGCAGCTTAGGGGGGGGCCCGAACACCGGGGAGCTGTTTTTT. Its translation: CASSLGGGPNTGELFF.

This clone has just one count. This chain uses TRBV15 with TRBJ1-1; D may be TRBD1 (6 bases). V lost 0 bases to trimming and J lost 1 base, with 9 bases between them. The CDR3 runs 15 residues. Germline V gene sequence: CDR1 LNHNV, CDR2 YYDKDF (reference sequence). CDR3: CATSRERGGNTEAFF. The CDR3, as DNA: TGTGCCACCAGCAGAGAGAGAGGGGGGAACACTGAAGCTTTCTTT.

CDR3 sequence reads: CASSQPLVGGGPPGELFF. CDR3 DNA sequence: TGTGCCAGCAGCCAGCCCCTGGTAGGGGGGGGCCCCCCCGGGGAGCTGTTTTTT. V gene TRBV3-1 (or the pseudogene TRBV3-2) combines with J gene TRBJ2-2, with D perhaps TRBD2 (7 bases). Germline V lookup: CDR1 LGHDT, CDR2 YNNKEL (reference sequence). V lost 3 bases, J lost 6 bases, and 23 bases lay in between. This CDR3 has 18 residues.

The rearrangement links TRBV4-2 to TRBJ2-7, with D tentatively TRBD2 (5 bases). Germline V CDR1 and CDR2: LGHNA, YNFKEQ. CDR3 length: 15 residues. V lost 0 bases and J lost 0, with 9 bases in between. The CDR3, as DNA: TGTGCCAGCAGCCAAGAGCCGAGGGCCTCCTACGAGCAGTACTTC. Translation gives CASSQEPRASYEQYF.

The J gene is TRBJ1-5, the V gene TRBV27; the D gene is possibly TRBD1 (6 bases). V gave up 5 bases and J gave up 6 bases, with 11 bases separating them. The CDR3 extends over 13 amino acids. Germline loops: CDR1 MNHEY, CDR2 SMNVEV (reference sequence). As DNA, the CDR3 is TGTGCCAGCAGTATTGGGGGGGCTCAGCCCCAGCATTTT. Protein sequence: CASSIGGAQPQHF.

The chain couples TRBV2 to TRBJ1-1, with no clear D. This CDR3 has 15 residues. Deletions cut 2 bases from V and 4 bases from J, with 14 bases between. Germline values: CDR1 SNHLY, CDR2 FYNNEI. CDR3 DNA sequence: TGTGCCAGCAGTGAATTGGCCTCCTCGGGCACTGAAGCTTTCTTT. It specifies CASSELASSGTEAFF.

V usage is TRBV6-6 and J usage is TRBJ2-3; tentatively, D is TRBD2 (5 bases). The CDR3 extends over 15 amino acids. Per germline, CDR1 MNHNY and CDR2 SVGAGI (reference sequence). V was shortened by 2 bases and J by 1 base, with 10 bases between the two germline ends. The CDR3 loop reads CASSYGISGTDTQYF. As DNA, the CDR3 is TGTGCCAGCAGTTACGGGATTAGCGGCACAGATACGCAGTATTTT.

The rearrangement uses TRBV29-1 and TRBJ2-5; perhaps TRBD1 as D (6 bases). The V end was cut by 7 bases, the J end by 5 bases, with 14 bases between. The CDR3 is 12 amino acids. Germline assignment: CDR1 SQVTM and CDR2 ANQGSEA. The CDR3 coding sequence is TGCAGCGCCCGACAGGTCGGTGAGACCCAGTACTTC. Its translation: CSARQVGETQYF.

Here the CDR3 DNA reads TGTGCCAGCAGTTTAAACGGATCGGGGGGCTACACCTTC. Encoded protein: CASSLNGSGGYTF. The V call is TRBV12-3 or TRBV12-4, the J call TRBJ1-2; no clear D. With 2 bases removed from V and 8 bases from J, the gap between germline ends came to 12 bases. The CDR3 is 13 residues long.

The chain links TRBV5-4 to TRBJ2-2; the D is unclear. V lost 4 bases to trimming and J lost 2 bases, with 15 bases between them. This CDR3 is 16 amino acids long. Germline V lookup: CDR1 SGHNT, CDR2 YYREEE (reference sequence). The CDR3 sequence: CASSPGSRSNTGELFF. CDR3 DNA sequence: TGTGCCAGCAGCCCAGGTAGTCGAAGCAACACCGGGGAGCTGTTTTTT.

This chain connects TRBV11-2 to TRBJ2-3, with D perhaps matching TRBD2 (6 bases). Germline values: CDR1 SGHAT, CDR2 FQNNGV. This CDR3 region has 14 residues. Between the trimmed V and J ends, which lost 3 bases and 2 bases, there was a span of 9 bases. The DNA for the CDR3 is TGTGCCAGCAGCTTGGGGGGAACCACAGATACGCAGTATTTT. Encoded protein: CASSLGGTTDTQYF.